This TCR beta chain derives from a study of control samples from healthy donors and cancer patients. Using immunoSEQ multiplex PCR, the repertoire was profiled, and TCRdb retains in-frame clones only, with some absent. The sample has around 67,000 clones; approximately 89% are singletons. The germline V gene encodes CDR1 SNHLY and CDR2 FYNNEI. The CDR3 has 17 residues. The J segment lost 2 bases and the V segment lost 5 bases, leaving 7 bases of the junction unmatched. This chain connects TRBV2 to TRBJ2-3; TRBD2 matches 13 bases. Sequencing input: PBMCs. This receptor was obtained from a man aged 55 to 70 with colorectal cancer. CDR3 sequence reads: CASSKRLAGGNTDTQYF. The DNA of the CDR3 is TGTGCCAGCAGTAAACGACTAGCGGGGGGCAACACAGATACGCAGTATTTT.